This T cell receptor beta chain was sequenced during a study of monozygotic twins with inflammatory bowel disease (dated by TCRdb to between 2018 and 2021). Background on the whole study: The complete study included approximately 28 monozygotic twin pairs: 19 IBD-discordant Danish pairs and nine German pairs, of which four were IBD-concordant and five were IBD-discordant. Each individual had, on average, about 151 000 unique TCRalpha sequences and 181 000 unique TCRbeta sequences available for analysis. The search for disease-associated traits relied mainly on comparing, within discordant pairs, IBD patients with their genetically identical healthy co-twins. The paper as a whole reports these results and caveats: IBD patients had lower TCRbeta repertoire diversity, measured by the inverse Simpson index, than their healthy co-twins. Compared with healthy twins, IBD patients shared fewer clonotypes with other individuals, and the difference was most pronounced in patients with signs of disease activity. Repertoire similarity did not differ between concordant and discordant twins, possibly due to limited statistical power. The results gave no support for a single strong signal or clonotype linked to IBD. Differing immunosuppressive treatments among patients may have added background noise and inter-individual variability to the repertoires. The analysis was unable to tell different T cell subtypes apart.

Library preparation employed 5' RACE. The input for every TCR library was 3,500 to 4,500 ng of total RNA. For each sample, cDNA synthesis with SMARTScribe reverse transcriptase was split into eight separate reactions. Unique molecular identifiers containing a 6-nucleotide sample barcode were introduced through template switching during cDNA synthesis. TCRalpha and TCRbeta cDNA was amplified in two nested PCRs of around 15 and 9 cycles, and bead purification was carried out after each PCR. Before amplification, the cDNA was treated with uracil DNA-glycosylase and purified using the QIAquick PCR purification kit. The second PCR added Illumina TruSeq-compatible adapters along with sample-specific barcodes. TapeStation and Qubit were used to check library quality and concentration, and 5 ng of each library went into the pool. The pooled libraries were sequenced with 2 x 100 bp reads and custom sequencing primers on an Illumina HiSeq2500 single-index Rapid Run. The paper's data handling went like this. MiGEC version 1.2.6 was used for UMI-based consensus assembly, which corrected PCR and sequencing errors. V(D)J alignment, clonotype assembly and CDR3 extraction were performed with MiXCR version 2.1.1. To normalise gene usage, clonotype sharing and MAIT/NKT TCR abundance, the top 1000, 10 000 and 20 000 clonotypes in each sample were analysed. After downsampling to 27 000 UMIs, diversity was calculated as the inverse Simpson index using the vegan R package. Paired Mann-Whitney U tests on discordant twin pairs were used, with Benjamini-Hochberg multiple-testing correction. TCRdb reprocessed the reads, so every CDR3 protein sequence counts as one entry and DNA is not shown. TCRdb's processing, not the study's, gives the V and J calls here. The sample's table lists a count of around 380,000 distinct CDR3 sequences. 2% to 3% of the sample is taken by the ten largest.

Details on this clonotype: No antigen is known for it.

From each donor, a roughly 2.5 ml peripheral blood sample was collected into PAXgene tubes and stored at -80 degrees C. Without T cell sorting, total RNA was isolated from whole blood using the PAXgene blood miRNA kit on an automated QIAcube. Deep TCRalpha and TCRbeta repertoire profiling with unique molecular barcoding was performed on peripheral blood of monozygotic twin pairs concordant or discordant for inflammatory bowel disease. For every twin pair, smoking habits were documented, and each individual was categorised as a current, former or never smoker. CDR1 and CDR2, per the germline V gene, are MGHRA and YSYEKL. Measured from the cysteine to the phenylalanine, the CDR3 is 14 residues long. There is no recorded DNA.

The sequenced sample was blood. This clonotype originated in a human donor with ulcerative colitis or Crohn's disease, or a healthy co-twin of an affected twin (not recorded which). The chain links TRBV4-1 with TRBJ1-4; there is no DNA to check the TCRdb D call of TRBD1. The CDR3 region has the sequence CASSPGSGREKLFF.